Below, one T cell receptor beta chain is given with its context. Its antigen is not yet known. No much larger clone exists at a distance of one base, and base qualities are not known. The source of the sample is a study of PD-L1 blockade in urothelial cancer (dated by TCRdb to the late 2010s). In the study overall: Every patient began therapy in about 2014 and was given atezolizumab 1,200 mg intravenously every 3 weeks. About 90% of the roughly 30 patients were identified as males with urothelial cancer of bladder origin, and a prior smoking history was reported by 18 of 29 patients. An ECOG performance status of 0 or 1 was recorded for the patients, and 0 to 3 prior chemotherapy regimens had been received by the patients. Blood samples were analyzed at 3 weeks after treatment start (second dose) and at 6 weeks after treatment start. Blood samples gave a median of about 130,000 T cells and tens of thousands of unique TCRs, with a median clonality of approximately 0.08. The study was an exploratory multi-omic analysis of somatic, immune and clinical correlates of response to PD-L1 blockade with atezolizumab in urothelial cancer. Pretreatment tumor samples and matched peripheral blood, collected serially before and after atezolizumab treatment, underwent TCR sequencing. Durable clinical benefit was defined as a progression-free survival longer than 6 months, and TCR features were additionally tested against progression-free survival and overall survival. Whole exome sequencing and RNA sequencing of pretreatment tumors were performed alongside TCR sequencing in the same patients. Under 10 patients achieved durable clinical benefit and fewer than 25 did not. Pretreatment blood TCR-seq was available for about 27 patients, at least one posttreatment blood collection was obtained for some 25 patients, and tumor TCR-seq was available for some 25 patients.

To estimate absolute template abundance from read counts, synthetic TCR analog templates were spiked into each PCR. The immunoSEQ assay was used to amplify TCRbeta CDR3 regions from genomic DNA with bias-controlled V and J gene primers. Rearranged TCRbeta segments were sequenced at approximately 20X coverage. From the authors' description of their analysis: Sequencing errors were corrected by clustering and CDR3s were annotated against IMGT to assign V, D and J genes. Only productive TCRbeta rearrangements were used in downstream analyses, excluding out-of-frame or stop-codon sequences. Clonality was computed as one minus Shannon entropy normalized by the log of the number of unique productive sequences. Clones differing between time points or between blood and tumor were identified by Fisher's exact test with Benjamini-Hochberg correction at adjusted p below 0.01. TCRdb's version of the immuneACCESS table is confined to in-frame rearrangements and falls short of the full clone set. An unresolved V gene accounts for under half of the shortfall where checked; the remainder is of unknown origin. The DNA was the basis for D and trimming; V, J and clone size are from that table. Counted in this sample were 100,000 to 150,000 clones; 86% of them appeared once. 2.4% of the sample rests with the top ten.

On the study overall, not on this receptor specifically: Improved progression-free and overall survival was found to be associated with pretreatment peripheral blood TCR clonality below the median. Among patients with durable benefit, tumor-associated TCR clones showed greater expansion in peripheral blood 3 weeks after treatment started (n ≈ 20, p = 0.022). Because of the small sample size (n ≈ 29) and the many exploratory analyses performed, the results are intended to be regarded as hypothesis-generating.

CDR1 SGHRS and CDR2 YFSETQ were looked up in the germline V gene. Deletion took 0 bases off V and 4 bases off J, with a span of 5 bases between the germline ends. The CDR3 starts with the cysteine, ends with the phenylalanine, and has 14 residues. Only the CDR3 DNA is retained, 42 bases long and in frame from the first base. The time point label here, explained by the study, means: peripheral blood 6 weeks after treatment start. The cohort comprised around 30 patients with locally advanced or metastatic urothelial carcinoma treated at Memorial Sloan Kettering on a trial protocol. Peripheral blood mononuclear cells were collected pretreatment and during treatment, with between 1 and 8 total time points per patient. The Qiagen DNeasy Blood extraction kit was used to purify genomic DNA from total PBMCs and tumor samples. Collected pretreatment and during treatment, PBMCs were isolated and stored as previously described.

The chain is made from TRBV5-1 and TRBJ2-6; the D gene cannot be resolved reliably. The sample in question was PBMCs, obtained around atezolizumab (anti-PD-L1) treatment. The sequence was collected from a middle-aged man with urothelial cancer. The DNA reads TGCGCCAGCAGCTTGGATCTGGGGGCCAACGTCCTGACTTTC. This translates into CASSLDLGANVLTF.